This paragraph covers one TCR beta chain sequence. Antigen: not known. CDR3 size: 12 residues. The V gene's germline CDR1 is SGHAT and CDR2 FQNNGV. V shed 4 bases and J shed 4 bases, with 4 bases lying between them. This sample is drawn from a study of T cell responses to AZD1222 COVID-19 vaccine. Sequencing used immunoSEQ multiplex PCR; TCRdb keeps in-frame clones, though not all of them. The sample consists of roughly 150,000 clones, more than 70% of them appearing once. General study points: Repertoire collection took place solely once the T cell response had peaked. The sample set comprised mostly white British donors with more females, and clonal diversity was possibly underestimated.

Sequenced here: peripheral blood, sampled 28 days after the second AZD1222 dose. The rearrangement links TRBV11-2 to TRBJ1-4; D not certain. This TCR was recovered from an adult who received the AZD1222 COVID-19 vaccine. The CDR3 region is CASSWINEKLFF. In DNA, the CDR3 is TGTGCCAGCAGCTGGATTAATGAAAAACTGTTTTTT.